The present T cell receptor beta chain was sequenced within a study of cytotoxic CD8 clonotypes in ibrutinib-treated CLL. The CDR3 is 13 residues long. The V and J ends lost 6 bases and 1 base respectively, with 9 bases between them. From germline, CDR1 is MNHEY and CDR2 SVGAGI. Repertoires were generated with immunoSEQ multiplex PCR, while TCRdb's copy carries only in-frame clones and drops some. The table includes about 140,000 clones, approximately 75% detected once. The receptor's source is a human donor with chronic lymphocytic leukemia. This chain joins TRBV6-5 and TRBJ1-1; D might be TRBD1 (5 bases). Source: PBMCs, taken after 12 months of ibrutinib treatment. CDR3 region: CASRNTGNTEAFF. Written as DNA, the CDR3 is TGTGCCAGCAGGAATACAGGGAACACTGAAGCTTTCTTT.